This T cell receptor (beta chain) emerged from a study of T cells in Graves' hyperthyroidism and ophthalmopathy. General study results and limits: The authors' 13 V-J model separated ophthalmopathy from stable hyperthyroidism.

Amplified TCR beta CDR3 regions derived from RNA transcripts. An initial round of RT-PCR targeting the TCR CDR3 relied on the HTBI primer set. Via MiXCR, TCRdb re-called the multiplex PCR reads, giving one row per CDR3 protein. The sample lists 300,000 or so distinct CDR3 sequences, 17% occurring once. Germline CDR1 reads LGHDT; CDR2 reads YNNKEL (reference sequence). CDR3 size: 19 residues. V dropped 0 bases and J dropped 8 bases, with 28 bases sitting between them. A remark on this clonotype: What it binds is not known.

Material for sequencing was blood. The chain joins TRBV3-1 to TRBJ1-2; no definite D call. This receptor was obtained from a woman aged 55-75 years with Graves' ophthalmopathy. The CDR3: CASSQDGLGGRGELVGYTF. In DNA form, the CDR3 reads TGTGCCAGCAGCCAAGATGGGCTCGGAGGAAGAGGAGAGTTAGTCGGCTACACCTTC.